These 25 T cell receptor beta chains were sequenced from one sample in a study of post-analysis software for immune sequencing data. cDNA libraries of TCR beta carried unique molecular identifiers. TCRdb re-analysed the PCR reads in MiXCR, keeping a single row per CDR3 protein. This repertoire shows around 400,000 distinct CDR3 sequences, 30% to 45% found once; its top ten account for around 15%. Study-level results: Controls showed lower frequencies than patients for roughly five TRBV segments, and TRBV5-6, TRBV5-1 and TRBV20-1 were among these.

Which antigens these TCRs recognize remains unknown. Sample: blood. The receptors here all came from a girl aged 5-17 years with multiple sclerosis.

This clonotype was counted only a few times. The chain combines TRBV11-2 with TRBJ2-7, with unresolved D. In germline, CDR1 is SGHAT, CDR2 FQNNGV. The V end lost 2 bases, the J end lost 3 bases, and 11 bases lay between the germline ends. The CDR3 contains 14 residues. The CDR3 region is CASSLLRRRYEQYF. In nucleotides, the CDR3 is TGTGCCAGCAGCTTACTGCGGCGACGCTACGAGCAGTACTTC.

The sample holds a few counts of this clonotype. The V gene is TRBV5-1, the J gene TRBJ2-7; TRBD1 aligns across 10 bases. The CDR3 runs 14 residues. Germline V gene lookup returns CDR1 SGHRS and CDR2 YFSETQ. The V and J ends lost 4 bases and 5 bases, in that order; junction bases with no gene match: 6. CDR3 residues: CASSRDRGQDEQYF. For the CDR3, the DNA is TGCGCCAGCAGCCGTGACAGGGGGCAGGACGAGCAGTACTTC.

This clonotype was counted only a few times. The rearrangement joins TRBV25-1 to TRBJ2-3, with TRBD1 identical over 8 bases. The V gene end was trimmed by 6 bases and the J gene end by 4 bases; junction bases not matched to a gene: 3. The CDR3 totals 13 residues. CDR1 MGHDK and CDR2 SYGVNS come from the germline V gene. CDR3 nucleotides: TGTGCCAGCAGCAGGGGGCCTTCAGATACGCAGTATTTT. It translates to CASSRGPSDTQYF.

The chain joins TRBV20-1 to TRBJ2-3; D unresolved. The CDR3 length is 15 residues. Germline V gene lookup returns CDR1 DFQATT and CDR2 SNEGSKA (reference sequence). V was cut by 6 bases and J by 5 bases, with 21 bases left in between. CDR3 nucleotide sequence: TGCAGTGCGCATCAATTCGGGCTGGTGAAAGATACGCAGTATTTT. It specifies CSAHQFGLVKDTQYF.

The V call is TRBV4-2, the J call TRBJ1-4; D might be TRBD1 (6 bases). V lost 4 bases to trimming and J lost 7 bases, with 16 bases between them. The CDR3 sequence is 15 residues long. The germline gives CDR1 LGHNA, CDR2 YNFKEQ. In DNA, the CDR3 is TGTGCCAGCAGCCCAATACCCGGACAGATTGAAAAACTGTTTTTT. Translation gives CASSPIPGQIEKLFF.

The J gene is TRBJ1-5, the V gene TRBV20-1; no clear D. The CDR3 runs 12 residues. V was clipped by 4 bases and J by 0 bases, with 4 bases between them. CDR1 is DFQATT, CDR2 SNEGSKA, per germline (reference sequence). The CDR3 sequence: CSAKSSNQPQHF. CDR3 coding DNA: TGCAGTGCTAAGAGTAGCAATCAGCCCCAGCATTTT.

This clonotype was seen a few times. The chain has TRBV7-2 and TRBJ1-1, with TRBD1 matching 7 bases. Germline CDR1 SGHTA, CDR2 FQGNSA. The CDR3 extends over 13 amino acids. V shed 3 bases and J 11 bases; nucleotides not matched to a gene: 9. CDR3 protein: CASSLSRGGGAFF. CDR3 DNA sequence: TGTGCCAGCAGCTTGTCCAGGGGGGGAGGGGCTTTCTTT.

The chain links TRBV28 to TRBJ1-2, with 8 bases fitting TRBD1. With 5 bases clipped from V and 4 bases from J, the junction kept 9 bases outside the gene matches. The CDR3 sequence is 15 residues long. Germline CDR1 is MDHEN and CDR2 is SYDVKM. CDR3 in DNA: TGTGCCAGCAGTACAGCGACAGGGGTTTCCTATGGCTACACCTTC. Residues: CASSTATGVSYGYTF.

This clonotype was picked up one time. The rearrangement uses TRBV2 and TRBJ2-1; D is undetermined. The germline V and J ends were trimmed by 4 bases and 9 bases, with 16 bases remaining between them. Germline assignment: CDR1 SNHLY and CDR2 FYNNEI. This CDR3 has 14 residues. The CDR3 is CASSGRRVRTEQFF. The CDR3 bases are TGTGCCAGCAGTGGTCGCCGGGTCCGTACTGAGCAGTTCTTC.

The chain uses TRBV5-1 and TRBJ2-3; 9 bases match TRBD2. V lost 0 bases, J lost 4 bases, and 3 bases stayed unmatched. Germline CDR1 SGHRS, CDR2 YFSETQ. CDR3 length equals 15 residues. The CDR3, as DNA: TGCGCCAGCAGCTTGGTATCTAGCGGGGCAGATACGCAGTATTTT. This translates into CASSLVSSGADTQYF.

This chain uses TRBV7-9 with TRBJ1-2; D unresolved. This CDR3 has 11 residues. Trimming cost V 4 bases and J 4 bases, with 4 bases left between them. Looked up from germline, CDR1 is SEHNR and CDR2 is FQNEAQ (reference sequence). The CDR3 bases are TGTGCCAGCAGCTACAGCTATGGCTACACCTTC. Its translation is CASSYSYGYTF. The full variable domain, rest sourced from reference TRBV7-9 and TRBJ1-2, is DTGVSQNPRHKITKRGQNVTFRCDPISEHNRLYWYRQTLGQGPEFLTYFQNEAQLEKSRLLSDRFSAERPKGSFSTLEIQRTEQGDSAMYLCASSYSYGYTFGSGTRLTVV.

The V call is TRBV5-5, the J call TRBJ1-2; D possibly corresponds to TRBD1 (5 bases). This CDR3 is 15 amino acids long. The V gene lost 2 bases and the J gene lost 3 bases, with 14 bases spanning the gap. Germline V CDR1 and CDR2: SGHKS, YYEKEE (reference sequence). In nucleotides, the CDR3 is TGTGCCAGCAGCTTCGGCATTCAAGGGGACTATGGCTACACCTTC. Amino acids: CASSFGIQGDYGYTF.

This clonotype was counted between two and nine times. The chain joins TRBV7-9 to TRBJ2-3, with D tentatively TRBD1 (6 bases). The CDR3 is 17 amino acids. The V and J ends lost 1 base and 3 bases respectively, with 17 bases between them. Germline-derived CDR1 and CDR2 are SEHNR and FQNEAQ (reference sequence). The CDR3 DNA reads TGTGCCAGCAGCTTAGAATCCTGGGGGCCTTTTACAGATACGCAGTATTTT. Protein product: CASSLESWGPFTDTQYF.

This sequence joins TRBV5-1 and TRBJ2-7; weak D call: TRBD2 (5 bases). V shed 0 bases and J shed 6 bases, with 13 bases lying between them. CDR3 length: 14 amino acids. Germline values: CDR1 SGHRS, CDR2 YFSETQ. CDR3 protein: CASSLATGKTEQYF. The CDR3 DNA reads as TGCGCCAGCAGCTTGGCCACGGGGAAGACCGAGCAGTACTTC.

The table lists this clonotype with many counts. The CDR3 coding sequence is TGTGCCAGCACCCCCGCGGTGGGCAAAAACATTCAGTACTTC. It specifies CASTPAVGKNIQYF. The chain carries TRBV12-3 or TRBV12-4 and TRBJ2-4; no clear D gene. Trimming pared 7 bases from V and 3 bases from J, leaving 13 bases between. The CDR3 is 14 residues long.

The V and J genes are TRBV20-1 and TRBJ2-1; TRBD2 matches 11 bases. The CDR3 consists of 15 residues. V was pared by 8 bases and J by 3 bases, with 9 bases of the junction left unmatched. From germline, CDR1 is DFQATT and CDR2 SNEGSKA (reference sequence). The CDR3 sequence: CSTPSGTSGYNEQFF. CDR3 in DNA: TGCAGTACCCCCTCCGGGACTAGCGGCTACAATGAGCAGTTCTTC.

The chain recombines TRBV12-3 or TRBV12-4 with TRBJ2-5; TRBD1 matches at 8 bases. The J segment lost 2 bases and the V segment lost 6 bases, leaving 14 bases of the junction unmatched. The CDR3 runs to 17 residues. The CDR3 loop is CASRISWGQEPQETQYF. The CDR3 bases are TGTGCCAGCAGGATCTCTTGGGGACAGGAGCCTCAAGAGACCCAGTACTTC.

This clonotype was observed a single time. The chain couples TRBV12-3 or TRBV12-4 to TRBJ2-1; a possible D gene is TRBD1 (6 bases). Trimming cost V 2 bases and J 3 bases, with 14 bases left between them. The CDR3 is 16 amino acids. The CDR3 spells CASSLLANRVYNEQFF. In nucleotides, the CDR3 is TGTGCCAGCAGTTTATTAGCGAACAGGGTCTACAATGAGCAGTTCTTC.

V usage is TRBV19 and J usage is TRBJ1-4, with D perhaps matching TRBD1 (6 bases). The germline CDR1 and CDR2 sequences are LNHDA and SQIVND (reference sequence). The V end lost 3 bases, the J end lost 3 bases, and 17 bases lay between the germline ends. The CDR3 is 17 amino acids. The CDR3 region is CASSIGQGKRPNEKLFF. CDR3 DNA: TGTGCCAGTAGTATCGGGCAGGGGAAACGACCTAATGAAAAACTGTTTTTT.

This clonotype was counted once. The junction does not match germline at one end; this may be a read error. The chain couples TRBV12-3 or TRBV12-4 to TRBJ2-1; D may be TRBD2 (6 bases). CDR3 length: 15 amino acids. The DNA of the CDR3 is TGTGCCGGCAGTTTGGGACTTAGCTCCTACAATGAGCAGTTCTTC. Translating it yields CAGSLGLSSYNEQFF.

There are a few counts of this clonotype. The rearrangement uses TRBV7-2 and TRBJ1-1; the D is unclear. The ends were cut back, 0 bases at V and 3 bases at J, with 14 bases in the middle. Looked up from germline, CDR1 is SGHTA and CDR2 is FQGNSA. The CDR3 covers 16 residues. CDR3 bases: TGTGCCAGCAGCTTAGCGCCAGGTCTAAGGTACACTGAAGCTTTCTTT. Translated, it gives CASSLAPGLRYTEAFF.

The chain links TRBV5-1 to TRBJ2-5, with 9 bases matching TRBD2. The V gene end was trimmed by 0 bases and the J gene end by 0 bases; junction bases not matched to a gene: 6. The CDR3 contains 17 residues. From germline, CDR1 is SGHRS and CDR2 YFSETQ. The CDR3, as DNA: TGCGCCAGCAGCTTGGGGCTAGCGGGAACTAACCAAGAGACCCAGTACTTC. Translated: CASSLGLAGTNQETQYF.

V is TRBV10-3 and J is TRBJ2-3, with no clear D. V lost 9 bases to trimming and J lost 5 bases, with 3 bases between them. The CDR3 consists of 9 residues. From germline, CDR1 is ENHRY and CDR2 SYGVKD. CDR3 coding DNA: TGTGCCATTGGAGATACGCAGTATTTT. Encoded protein: CAIGDTQYF.

The CDR3 DNA sequence: TGTGCCAGCAGTTTTATAGGCGGGGGATCCTACGAGCAGTACTTC. Translated: CASSFIGGGSYEQYF. J is TRBJ2-7 and V is TRBV28; 7 bases are shared with TRBD2. The V and J ends lost 3 bases and 1 base, in that order; junction bases with no gene match: 6. Germline CDR1 reads MDHEN; CDR2 reads SYDVKM. This CDR3 spans 15 amino acids.

The chain is built from TRBV6-5 and TRBJ1-1; perhaps TRBD1 as D (5 bases). The ends were cut back, 1 base at V and 1 base at J, with 19 bases in the middle. This CDR3 is 18 amino acids long. CDR1 and CDR2 from the germline V gene are MNHEY and SVGAGI. This chain's CDR3 is CASSYFPGPGRTNTEAFF. CDR3 sequence (DNA): TGTGCCAGCAGTTACTTCCCCGGGCCAGGGAGGACGAACACTGAAGCTTTCTTT.